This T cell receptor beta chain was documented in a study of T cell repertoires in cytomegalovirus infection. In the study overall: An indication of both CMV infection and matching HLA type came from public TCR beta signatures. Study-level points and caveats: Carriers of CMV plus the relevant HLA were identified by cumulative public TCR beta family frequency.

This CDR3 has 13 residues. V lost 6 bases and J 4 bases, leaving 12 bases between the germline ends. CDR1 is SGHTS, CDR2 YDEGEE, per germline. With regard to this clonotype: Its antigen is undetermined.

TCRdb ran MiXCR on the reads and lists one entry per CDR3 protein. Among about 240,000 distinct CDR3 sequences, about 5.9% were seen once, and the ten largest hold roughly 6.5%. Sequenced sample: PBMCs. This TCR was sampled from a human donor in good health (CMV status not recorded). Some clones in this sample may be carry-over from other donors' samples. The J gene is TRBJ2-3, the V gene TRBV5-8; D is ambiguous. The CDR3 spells CASILKGADTQYF. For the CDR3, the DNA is TGTGCCAGCATCTTAAAGGGTGCAGATACGCAGTATTTT.